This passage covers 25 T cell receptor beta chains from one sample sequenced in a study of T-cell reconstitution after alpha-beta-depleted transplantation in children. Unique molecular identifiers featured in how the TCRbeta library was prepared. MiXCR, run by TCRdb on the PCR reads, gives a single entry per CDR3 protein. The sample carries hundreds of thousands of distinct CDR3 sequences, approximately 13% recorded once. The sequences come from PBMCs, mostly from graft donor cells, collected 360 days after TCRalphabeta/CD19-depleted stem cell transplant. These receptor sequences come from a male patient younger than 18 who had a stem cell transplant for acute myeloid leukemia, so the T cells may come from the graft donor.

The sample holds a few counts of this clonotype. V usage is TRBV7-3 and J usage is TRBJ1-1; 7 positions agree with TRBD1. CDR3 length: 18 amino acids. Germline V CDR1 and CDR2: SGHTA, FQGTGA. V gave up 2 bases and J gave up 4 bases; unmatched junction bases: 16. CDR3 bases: TGTGCCAGCAGCTTAGGAGAAGGGTCCTCCTCAGGGGGCACTGAAGCTTTCTTT. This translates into CASSLGEGSSSGGTEAFF.

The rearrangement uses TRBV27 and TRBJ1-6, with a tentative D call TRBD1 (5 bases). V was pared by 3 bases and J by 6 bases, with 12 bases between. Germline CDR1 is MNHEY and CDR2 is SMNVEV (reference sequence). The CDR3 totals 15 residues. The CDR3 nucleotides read TGTGCCAGCAGTTTCGGGGGGGTACCTAATTCACCCCTCCACTTT. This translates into CASSFGGVPNSPLHF.

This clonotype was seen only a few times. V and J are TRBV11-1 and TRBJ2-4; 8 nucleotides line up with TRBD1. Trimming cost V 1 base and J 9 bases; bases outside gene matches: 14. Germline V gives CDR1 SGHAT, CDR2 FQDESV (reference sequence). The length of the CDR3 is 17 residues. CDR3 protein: CASSLGRWDRNRSIQYF. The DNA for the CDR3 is TGTGCCAGCAGCTTAGGGAGGTGGGACAGGAATCGAAGCATTCAGTACTTC.

As DNA, the CDR3 is TGTGCCAGCAGTTGGGGGGACAGGGAAACGAATGAGCAGTTCTTC. Its protein is CASSWGDRETNEQFF. This chain uses TRBV12-3 or TRBV12-4 with TRBJ2-1; 9 bases match TRBD1. This CDR3 has 15 amino acids. Trimming cost V 4 bases and J 7 bases; bases outside gene matches: 8.

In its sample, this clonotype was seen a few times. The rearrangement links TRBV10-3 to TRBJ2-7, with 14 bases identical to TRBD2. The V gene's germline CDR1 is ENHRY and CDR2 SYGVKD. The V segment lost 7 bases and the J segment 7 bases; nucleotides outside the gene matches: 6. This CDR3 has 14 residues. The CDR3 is CAITPGLAGEEQYF. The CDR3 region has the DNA TGTGCCATCACTCCGGGACTAGCGGGAGAAGAGCAGTACTTC.

The CDR3 region is CASSMLAVNTGELFF. The CDR3, as DNA: TGTGCCAGCAGCATGCTAGCGGTCAACACCGGGGAGCTGTTTTTT. The J gene is TRBJ2-2, the V gene TRBV5-5; 7 nucleotides match TRBD2. V dropped 4 bases and J dropped 2; count of bases not matched to a gene: 5. The germline V gene encodes CDR1 SGHKS and CDR2 YYEKEE (reference sequence). There are 15 residues in the CDR3. Full variable domain (remainder filled in from reference TRBV5-5 and TRBJ2-2): DAGVTQSPTHLIKTRGQQVTLRCSPISGHKSVSWYQQVLGQGPQFIFQYYEKEERGRGNFPDRFSARQFPNYSSELNVNALLLGDSALYLCASSMLAVNTGELFFGEGSRLTVL.

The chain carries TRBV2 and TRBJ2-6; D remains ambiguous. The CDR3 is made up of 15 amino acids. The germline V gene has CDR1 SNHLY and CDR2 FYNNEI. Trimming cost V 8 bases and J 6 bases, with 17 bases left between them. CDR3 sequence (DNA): TGTGCCAGCGCGACTGTCGAATTAGCGGCCAACGTCCTGACTTTC. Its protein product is CASATVELAANVLTF. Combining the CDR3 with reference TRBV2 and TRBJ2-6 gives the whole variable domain EPEVTQTPSHQVTQMGQEVILRCVPISNHLYFYWYRQILGQKVEFLVSFYNNEISEKSEIFDDQFSVERPDGSNFTLKIRSTKLEDSAMYFCASATVELAANVLTFGAGSRLTVL.

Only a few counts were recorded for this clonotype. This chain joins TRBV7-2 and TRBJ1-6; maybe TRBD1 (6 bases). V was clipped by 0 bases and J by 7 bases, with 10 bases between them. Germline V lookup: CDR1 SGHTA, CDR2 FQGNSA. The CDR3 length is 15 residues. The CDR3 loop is CASSLAQGSNSPLHF. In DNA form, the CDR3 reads TGTGCCAGCAGCTTAGCGCAGGGGAGCAATTCACCCCTCCACTTT. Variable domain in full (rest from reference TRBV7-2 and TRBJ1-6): GAGVSQSPSNKVTEKGKDVELRCDPISGHTALYWYRQSLGQGLEFLIYFQGNSAPDKSGLPSDRFSAERTGGSVSTLTIQRTQQEDSAVYLCASSLAQGSNSPLHFGNGTRLTVT.

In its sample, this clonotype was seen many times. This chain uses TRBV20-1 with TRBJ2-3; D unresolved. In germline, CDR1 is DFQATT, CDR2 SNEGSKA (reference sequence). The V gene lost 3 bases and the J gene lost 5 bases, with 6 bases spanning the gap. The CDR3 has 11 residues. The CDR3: CSASWGDTQYF. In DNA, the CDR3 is TGCAGTGCTAGTTGGGGAGATACGCAGTATTTT.

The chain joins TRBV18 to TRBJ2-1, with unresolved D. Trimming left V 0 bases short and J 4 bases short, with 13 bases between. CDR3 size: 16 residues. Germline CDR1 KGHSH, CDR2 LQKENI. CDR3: CASSPPLLASYNEQFF. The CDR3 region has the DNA TGTGCCAGCTCACCACCCCTTCTCGCGTCTTACAATGAGCAGTTCTTC.

CDR3 region: CSVQTRDNEQFF. Here the CDR3 DNA reads TGCAGCGTCCAAACTAGGGACAATGAGCAGTTCTTC. The chain recombines TRBV29-1 with TRBJ2-1, with a possible D match to TRBD2 (5 bases). This CDR3 has 12 amino acids. Trimming removed 6 bases at V and 5 bases at J, with 11 bases between. The germline gives CDR1 SQVTM, CDR2 ANQGSEA.

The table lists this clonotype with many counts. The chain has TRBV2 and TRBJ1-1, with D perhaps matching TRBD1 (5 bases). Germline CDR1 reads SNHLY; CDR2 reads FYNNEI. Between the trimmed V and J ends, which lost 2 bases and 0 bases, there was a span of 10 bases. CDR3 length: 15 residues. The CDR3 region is CASSEWGLVNTEAFF. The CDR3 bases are TGTGCCAGCAGTGAATGGGGGTTGGTGAACACTGAAGCTTTCTTT.

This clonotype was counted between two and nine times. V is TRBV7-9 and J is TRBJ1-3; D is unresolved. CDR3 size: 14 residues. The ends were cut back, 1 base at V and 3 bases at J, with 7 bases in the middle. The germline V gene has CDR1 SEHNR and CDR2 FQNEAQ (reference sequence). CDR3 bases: TGTGCCAGCAGCTTAGTGGGCAGTGGAAACACCATATATTTT. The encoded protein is CASSLVGSGNTIYF.

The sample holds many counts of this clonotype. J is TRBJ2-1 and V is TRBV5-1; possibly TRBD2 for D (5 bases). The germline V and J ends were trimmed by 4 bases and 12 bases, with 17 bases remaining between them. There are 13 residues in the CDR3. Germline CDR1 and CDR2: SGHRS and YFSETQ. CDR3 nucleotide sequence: TGCGCCAGCAGCCCGGACTTCCCATGGGGGCAGTTCTTC. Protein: CASSPDFPWGQFF.

CDR3 DNA: TGCAGTGCTAGAGATGAGGCTGAAGCTTTCTTT. Encoded protein: CSARDEAEAFF. The chain couples TRBV20-1 to TRBJ1-1; D ambiguous. Germline V gives CDR1 DFQATT, CDR2 SNEGSKA (reference sequence). The CDR3 is made up of 11 amino acids. V lost 0 bases, J lost 6 bases, and 5 bases lay in between.

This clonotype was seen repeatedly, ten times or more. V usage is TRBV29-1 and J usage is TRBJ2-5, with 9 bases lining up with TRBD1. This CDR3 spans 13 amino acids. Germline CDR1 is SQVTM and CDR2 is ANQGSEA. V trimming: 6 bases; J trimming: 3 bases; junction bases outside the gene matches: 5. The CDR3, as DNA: TGCAGCGTGGGACAGGGCGGGAAAGAGACCCAGTACTTC. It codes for CSVGQGGKETQYF.

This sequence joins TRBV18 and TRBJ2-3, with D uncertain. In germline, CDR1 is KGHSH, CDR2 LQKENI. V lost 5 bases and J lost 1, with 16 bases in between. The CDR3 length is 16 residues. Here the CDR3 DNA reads TGTGCCAGCTCATCCCCACTGCTACCGCGCACAGATACGCAGTATTTT. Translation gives CASSSPLLPRTDTQYF.

CDR3 bases: TGTGCCGCTACTAGCGGATCTTACAATGAGCAGTTCTTC. It codes for CAATSGSYNEQFF. The chain uses TRBV6-2 or TRBV6-3 and TRBJ2-1, with 8 nucleotides matching TRBD2. Trimming removed 11 bases from V and 4 bases from J; junction bases left unmatched: 7. Germline V lookup: CDR1 MNHEY, CDR2 SVGEGT. CDR3 length equals 13 residues.

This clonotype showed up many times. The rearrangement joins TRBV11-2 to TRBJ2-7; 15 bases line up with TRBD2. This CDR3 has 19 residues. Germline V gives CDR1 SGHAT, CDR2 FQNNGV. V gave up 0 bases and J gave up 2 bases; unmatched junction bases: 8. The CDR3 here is CASSLDPPGLAGGAYEQYF. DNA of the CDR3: TGTGCCAGCAGCTTAGACCCTCCAGGACTAGCGGGAGGGGCCTACGAGCAGTACTTC.

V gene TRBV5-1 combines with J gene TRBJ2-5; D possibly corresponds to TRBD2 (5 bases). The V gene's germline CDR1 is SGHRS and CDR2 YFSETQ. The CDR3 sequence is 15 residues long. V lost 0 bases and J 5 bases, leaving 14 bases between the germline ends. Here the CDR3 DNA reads TGCGCCAGCAGCTTGGCCGATGTGGGCGGGGAGACCCAGTACTTC. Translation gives CASSLADVGGETQYF.

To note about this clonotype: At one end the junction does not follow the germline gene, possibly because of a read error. The CDR3 spells CASRQGGGQGTDEQFF. The CDR3 bases are TGTGCCAGCAGACAAGGGGGAGGGCAGGGTACGGATGAGCAGTTCTTC. V is TRBV14 and J is TRBJ2-1; D is perhaps TRBD2 (7 bases). Germline CDR1 SGHDN, CDR2 FVKESK. This CDR3 has 16 residues.

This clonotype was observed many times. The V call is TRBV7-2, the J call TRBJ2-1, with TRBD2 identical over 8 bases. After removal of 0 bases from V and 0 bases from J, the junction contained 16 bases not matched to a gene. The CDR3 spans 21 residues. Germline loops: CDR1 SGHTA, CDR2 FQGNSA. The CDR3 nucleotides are TGTGCCAGCAGCTTAGCTAGGGACGGGAGGGCCGCACAGAGCTCCTACAATGAGCAGTTCTTC. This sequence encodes CASSLARDGRAAQSSYNEQFF.

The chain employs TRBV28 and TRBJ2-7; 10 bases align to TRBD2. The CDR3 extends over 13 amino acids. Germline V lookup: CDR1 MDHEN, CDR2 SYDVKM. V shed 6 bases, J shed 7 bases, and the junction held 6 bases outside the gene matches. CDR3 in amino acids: CASSPSGSREQYF. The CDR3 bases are TGTGCCAGCAGCCCTAGCGGGAGTCGAGAGCAGTACTTC.

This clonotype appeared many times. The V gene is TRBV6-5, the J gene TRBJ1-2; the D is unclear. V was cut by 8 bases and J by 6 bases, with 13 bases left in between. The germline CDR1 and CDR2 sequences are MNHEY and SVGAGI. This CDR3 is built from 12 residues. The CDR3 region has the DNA TGTGCCAGCGCCCTGGCGGGGAATGGCTACACCTTC. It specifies CASALAGNGYTF.

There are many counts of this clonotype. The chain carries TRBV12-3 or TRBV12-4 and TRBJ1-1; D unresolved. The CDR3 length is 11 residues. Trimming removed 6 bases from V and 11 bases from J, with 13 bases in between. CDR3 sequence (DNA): TGTGCCAGCAGCCCCGCTTCCGCGGCTTTCTTT. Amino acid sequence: CASSPASAAFF.